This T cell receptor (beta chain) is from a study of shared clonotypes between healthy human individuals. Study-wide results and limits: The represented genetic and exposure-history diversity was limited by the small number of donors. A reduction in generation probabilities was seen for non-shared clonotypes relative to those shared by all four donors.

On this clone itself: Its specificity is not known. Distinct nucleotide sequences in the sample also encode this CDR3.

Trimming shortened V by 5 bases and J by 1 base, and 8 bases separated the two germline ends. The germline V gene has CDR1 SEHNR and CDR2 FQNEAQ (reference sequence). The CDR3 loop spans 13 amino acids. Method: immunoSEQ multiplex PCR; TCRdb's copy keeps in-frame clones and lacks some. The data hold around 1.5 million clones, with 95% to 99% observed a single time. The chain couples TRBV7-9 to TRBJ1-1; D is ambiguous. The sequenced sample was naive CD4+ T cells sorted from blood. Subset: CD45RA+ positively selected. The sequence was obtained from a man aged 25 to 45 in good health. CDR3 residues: CASSTQENTEAFF. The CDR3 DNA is TGTGCCAGCAGCACTCAGGAGAACACTGAAGCTTTCTTT. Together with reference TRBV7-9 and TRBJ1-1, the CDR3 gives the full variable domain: DTGVSQNPRHKITKRGQNVTFRCDPISEHNRLYWYRQTLGQGPEFLTYFQNEAQLEKSRLLSDRFSAERPKGSFSTLEIQRTEQGDSAMYLCASSTQENTEAFFGQGTRLTVV.